These 27 T cell receptor beta chains originate from one sample sequenced in a study of blood T cell repertoires in COVID-19. Repertoires were generated with immunoSEQ multiplex PCR, while TCRdb's copy carries only in-frame clones and drops some. The profile shows 120,000 to 150,000 clones, around 81% of them singletons. The source material was peripheral blood. The receptors derive from a human donor with acute or convalescent COVID-19. The donor label of this sample is uncertain.

The chain employs TRBV4-1 and TRBJ1-2, with a weak D call TRBD1 (6 bases). Germline V lookup: CDR1 MGHRA, CDR2 YSYEKL. The length of the CDR3 is 16 residues. The V gene lost 4 bases and the J gene lost 2 bases, with 17 bases spanning the gap. CDR3 sequence (DNA): TGCGCCAGCAGCCCGGGACATCACACCGCGAACTATGGCTACACCTTC. Translating gives CASSPGHHTANYGYTF.

The genes are TRBV18 and TRBJ1-5; tentatively, D is TRBD1 (5 bases). V was cut by 0 bases and J by 6 bases, with 15 bases left in between. CDR3 length: 16 residues. Germline assignment: CDR1 KGHSH and CDR2 LQKENI. CDR3: CASSPPARGDSQPQHF. Here the CDR3 DNA reads TGTGCCAGCTCACCACCGGCCCGGGGGGATAGTCAGCCCCAGCATTTT.

The chain uses TRBV29-1 and TRBJ1-1, with D unresolved. V lost 5 bases, J lost 4 bases, and 8 bases lay in between. Per the germline V gene, CDR1 is SQVTM and CDR2 is ANQGSEA. The CDR3 covers 11 residues. CDR3 bases: TGCAGCGTTAGCCGTGGCACTGAAGCTTTCTTT. Its protein is CSVSRGTEAFF.

V gene TRBV6-6 combines with J gene TRBJ2-7; perhaps TRBD1 as D (5 bases). The CDR3 is 14 amino acids. Looked up from germline, CDR1 is MNHNY and CDR2 is SVGAGI (reference sequence). V dropped 0 bases and J dropped 3 bases, with 9 bases sitting between them. The CDR3 nucleotides read TGTGCCAGCAGTTACTCGGACATATTCTACGAGCAGTACTTC. Protein product: CASSYSDIFYEQYF.

V and J are TRBV3-1 (or the pseudogene TRBV3-2) and TRBJ1-1, with D tentatively TRBD1 (6 bases). The CDR3 has 14 amino acids. Germline V gives CDR1 LGHDT, CDR2 YNNKEL (reference sequence). V was shortened by 5 bases and J by 3 bases, with 13 bases between the two germline ends. The CDR3 nucleotides read TGTGCCAGCAGCTTAGGGGGAATCGACACTGAAGCTTTCTTT. Protein: CASSLGGIDTEAFF.

With regard to this clone: The same CDR3 can be traced to other DNA sequences in this sample. The chain uses TRBV9 and TRBJ2-1, with D uncertain. This CDR3 spans 12 amino acids. Germline loops: CDR1 SGDLS, CDR2 YYNGEE. Trimming pared 0 bases from V and 8 bases from J, leaving 6 bases between. The CDR3 here is CASSVAGDEQFF. The DNA of the CDR3 is TGTGCCAGCAGCGTAGCCGGAGATGAGCAGTTCTTC. The full variable domain, its missing parts supplied by reference TRBV9 and TRBJ2-1, is DSGVTQTPKHLITATGQRVTLRCSPRSGDLSVYWYQQSLDQGLQFLIQYYNGEERAKGNILERFSAQQFPDLHSELNLSSLELGDSALYFCASSVAGDEQFFGPGTRLTVL.

The V gene is TRBV7-4, the J gene TRBJ2-7; 7 nucleotides align to TRBD1. Germline CDR1 SGHVT, CDR2 SQSDAQ. The junction had 14 bases not matched to a gene; V was cut back by 7 bases and J by 5 bases. The CDR3 spans 15 residues. The DNA of the CDR3 is TGTGCCAGCACCTCACGACAGGGTTTTTTCCACGAGCAGTACGTC. This translates into CASTSRQGFFHEQYV.

V is TRBV2 and J is TRBJ1-2; TRBD1 matches at 9 bases. The germline gives CDR1 SNHLY, CDR2 FYNNEI. J was trimmed by 8 bases and V by 6 bases; bases with no gene match: 7. The CDR3 sequence is 13 residues long. The CDR3 DNA follows: TGTGCCAGCAGCCAACAGGGGGCGGGCGGCTACACCTTC. Protein: CASSQQGAGGYTF.

The chain uses TRBV9 and TRBJ1-1, with D maybe TRBD1 (6 bases). V shed 3 bases and J shed 2 bases, with 11 bases lying between them. This CDR3 is 14 amino acids long. Germline assignment: CDR1 SGDLS and CDR2 YYNGEE. This CDR3 reads CASSAQGGNTEAFF. CDR3 sequence (DNA): TGTGCCAGCAGCGCCCAAGGGGGAAACACTGAAGCTTTCTTT.

This sequence joins TRBV11-2 and TRBJ1-3, with D unclear. The V and J ends lost 0 bases and 0 bases respectively, with 6 bases between them. Germline assignment: CDR1 SGHAT and CDR2 FQNNGV. The CDR3 totals 15 residues. For the CDR3, the DNA is TGTGCCAGCAGCTTAGAGGGGAGCTCTGGAAACACCATATATTTT. It encodes CASSLEGSSGNTIYF.

The chain has TRBV7-8 and TRBJ2-6; 7 nucleotides agree with TRBD2. CDR3 length: 19 amino acids. V lost 7 bases, J lost 0 bases, and 15 bases stayed unmatched. The germline gives CDR1 SGHVS, CDR2 FQNEAQ. The CDR3 protein is CASTRRGRQPFSGANVLTF. The CDR3 DNA sequence: TGTGCCAGCACTCGGCGGGGGAGACAGCCCTTCTCTGGGGCCAACGTCCTGACTTTC.

The chain combines TRBV3-1 (or the pseudogene TRBV3-2) with TRBJ1-4; D possibly corresponds to TRBD1 (6 bases). V lost 4 bases to trimming and J lost 2 bases, with 11 bases between them. Germline V gene lookup returns CDR1 LGHDT and CDR2 YNNKEL (reference sequence). This CDR3 has 15 amino acids. CDR3 DNA sequence: TGTGCCAGCAGCCCCAACAGGGTCACTAATGAAAAACTGTTTTTT. Translated: CASSPNRVTNEKLFF.

V and J are TRBV7-2 and TRBJ2-7; the match to TRBD1 covers 8 bases. V dropped 3 bases and J dropped 6; count of bases not matched to a gene: 4. Germline-derived CDR1 and CDR2 are SGHTA and FQGNSA. The CDR3 is 13 amino acids. The CDR3 sequence: CASSFTGGSEQYF. CDR3 sequence (DNA): TGTGCCAGCAGCTTCACAGGGGGAAGCGAGCAGTACTTC.

This chain connects TRBV5-6 to TRBJ2-1, with D unresolved. The CDR3 loop spans 11 amino acids. Germline-derived CDR1 and CDR2 are SGHDT and YYEEEE. Trimming left V 0 bases short and J 7 bases short, with 2 bases between. CDR3 sequence (DNA): TGTGCCAGCAGCTTGGCTAATGAGCAGTTCTTC. Its translation: CASSLANEQFF. Drawing the rest from reference TRBV5-6 and TRBJ2-1, the complete variable domain is DAGVTQSPTHLIKTRGQQVTLRCSPKSGHDTVSWYQQALGQGPQFIFQYYEEEERQRGNFPDRFSGHQFPNYSSELNVNALLLGDSALYLCASSLANEQFFGPGTRLTVL.

This chain joins TRBV6-1 and TRBJ2-2; TRBD2 matches 7 bases. The CDR3 consists of 15 residues. Germline CDR1 and CDR2: MNHNS and SASEGT. V gave up 1 base and J gave up 9 bases; unmatched junction bases: 8. The CDR3 here is CASSEEWEGFRELFF. The CDR3 DNA is TGTGCCAGCAGTGAAGAATGGGAGGGATTCCGGGAGCTGTTTTTT.

In its sample, this clone was seen once. CDR3 sequence reads: CASSIRTGPNTGELFF. For the CDR3, the DNA is TGTGCCAGTAGTATAAGGACAGGCCCGAACACCGGGGAGCTGTTTTTT. The chain joins TRBV19 to TRBJ2-2; the match to TRBD1 covers 7 bases. The V gene end was trimmed by 2 bases and the J gene end by 0 bases; junction bases not matched to a gene: 3. This CDR3 region has 16 residues. CDR1 is LNHDA and CDR2 is SQIVND in the germline V gene (reference sequence).

This clone was counted between two and nine times. CDR3 bases: TGTGCCAGCAGAGCACCTCAGGGCACTGAAGCTTTCTTT. Amino acid sequence: CASRAPQGTEAFF. V usage is TRBV27 and J usage is TRBJ1-1; perhaps TRBD1 as D (5 bases). The CDR3 extends over 13 amino acids. Germline V gene data show CDR1 as MNHEY and CDR2 as SMNVEV (reference sequence). Between the trimmed V and J ends, which lost 6 bases and 4 bases, there was a span of 12 bases.

This clone was observed once. Other DNA sequences in this sample translate to the same CDR3. The chain employs TRBV5-1 and TRBJ1-2; 7 bases line up with TRBD1. Germline V gene sequence: CDR1 SGHRS, CDR2 YFSETQ. V shed 3 bases, J shed 6 bases, and the junction held 5 bases outside the gene matches. The CDR3 runs to 13 residues. Written as DNA, the CDR3 is TGCGCCAGCAGCTCTGGACAGGCGCATGGCTACACCTTC. Its translation is CASSSGQAHGYTF. The variable domain in full, completed from reference TRBV5-1 and TRBJ1-2, reads KAGVTQTPRYLIKTRGQQVTLSCSPISGHRSVSWYQQTPGQGLQFLFEYFSETQRNKGNFPGRFSGRQFSNSRSEMNVSTLELGDSALYLCASSSGQAHGYTFGSGTRLTVV.

V and J are TRBV7-2 and TRBJ2-7, with TRBD1 matching 8 bases. The germline V gene encodes CDR1 SGHTA and CDR2 FQGNSA. The CDR3 extends over 15 amino acids. J lost 2 bases, V lost 6 bases, and 9 bases had no gene match. The CDR3 here is CASSRPTGVTYEQYF. The CDR3 DNA follows: TGTGCCAGCAGTCGTCCGACAGGGGTTACCTACGAGCAGTACTTC.

The rearrangement uses TRBV27 and TRBJ1-5; 7 positions agree with TRBD1. Trimming removed 5 bases from V and 2 bases from J; junction bases left unmatched: 9. CDR1 is MNHEY and CDR2 is SMNVEV in the germline V gene (reference sequence). The CDR3 runs 16 residues. This chain's CDR3 is CASSPQTTGGNQPQHF. The DNA of the CDR3 is TGTGCCAGCAGTCCTCAAACCACAGGGGGCAATCAGCCCCAGCATTTT.

The chain uses TRBV9 and TRBJ2-1; D call uncertain. This CDR3 is built from 11 residues. Germline loops: CDR1 SGDLS, CDR2 YYNGEE. Trimming removed 0 bases at V and 11 bases at J, with 6 bases between. CDR3 loop: CASSVGEKQFF. The CDR3 bases are TGTGCCAGCAGCGTAGGAGAGAAGCAGTTCTTC. The full variable domain, rest sourced from reference TRBV9 and TRBJ2-1, is DSGVTQTPKHLITATGQRVTLRCSPRSGDLSVYWYQQSLDQGLQFLIQYYNGEERAKGNILERFSAQQFPDLHSELNLSSLELGDSALYFCASSVGEKQFFGPGTRLTVL.

The V and J genes are TRBV10-3 and TRBJ2-7; a weak D match, TRBD2 (5 bases). CDR3 length: 17 residues. Germline CDR1 and CDR2: ENHRY and SYGVKD. V was pared by 3 bases and J by 5 bases, with 23 bases between. CDR3 in amino acids: CAISDTVLRELRDEQYF. The CDR3 nucleotides are TGTGCCATCAGTGATACGGTCTTGAGGGAGTTACGGGACGAGCAGTACTTC.

This clone was picked up one time. The chain combines TRBV2 with TRBJ1-4; TRBD1 aligns across 8 bases. The V and J ends lost 7 bases and 7 bases, in that order; junction bases with no gene match: 11. This CDR3 is 15 amino acids long. CDR1 and CDR2 from the germline V gene are SNHLY and FYNNEI. The CDR3 region is CASTIRGQGPEKLFF. CDR3 nucleotides: TGTGCCAGCACCATCAGGGGGCAGGGGCCTGAAAAACTGTTTTTT.

The V gene is TRBV6-5, the J gene TRBJ1-5; weak D call: TRBD1 (6 bases). V lost 6 bases, J lost 0 bases, and 12 bases lay in between. The CDR3 has 15 amino acids. Germline CDR1 is MNHEY and CDR2 is SVGAGI. CDR3 in amino acids: CASSRTGISNQPQHF. The CDR3 nucleotides read TGTGCCAGCAGCCGCACAGGGATTAGCAATCAGCCCCAGCATTTT.

The V call is TRBV6-5, the J call TRBJ2-5; D is uncertain. Looked up from germline, CDR1 is MNHEY and CDR2 is SVGAGI. Between the trimmed V and J ends, which lost 6 bases and 3 bases, there was a span of 11 bases. The CDR3 is 13 residues long. The CDR3 DNA reads as TGTGCCAGCAGGTTGACGGGTAAAGAGACCCAGTACTTC. This encodes CASRLTGKETQYF.

The V call is TRBV5-1, the J call TRBJ1-3; D gene ambiguous. With 0 bases removed from V and 0 bases from J, the gap between germline ends came to 7 bases. Germline lookup yields CDR1 SGHRS and CDR2 YFSETQ. CDR3 length equals 15 residues. The CDR3: CASSLGYSSGNTIYF. CDR3 sequence (DNA): TGCGCCAGCAGCTTGGGGTACAGCTCTGGAAACACCATATATTTT. The full variable domain, with the rest looked up from reference TRBV5-1 and TRBJ1-3, is KAGVTQTPRYLIKTRGQQVTLSCSPISGHRSVSWYQQTPGQGLQFLFEYFSETQRNKGNFPGRFSGRQFSNSRSEMNVSTLELGDSALYLCASSLGYSSGNTIYFGEGSWLTVV.

The chain combines TRBV4-2 with TRBJ1-6; 10 bases align to TRBD1. J lost 7 bases, V lost 4 bases, and 13 bases had no gene match. CDR1 LGHNA and CDR2 YNFKEQ come from the germline V gene. This CDR3 has 18 amino acids. CDR3 in amino acids: CASSRTTPGQGQNSPLHF. In DNA form, the CDR3 reads TGTGCCAGCAGCCGCACTACTCCGGGACAGGGGCAGAATTCACCCCTCCACTTT.